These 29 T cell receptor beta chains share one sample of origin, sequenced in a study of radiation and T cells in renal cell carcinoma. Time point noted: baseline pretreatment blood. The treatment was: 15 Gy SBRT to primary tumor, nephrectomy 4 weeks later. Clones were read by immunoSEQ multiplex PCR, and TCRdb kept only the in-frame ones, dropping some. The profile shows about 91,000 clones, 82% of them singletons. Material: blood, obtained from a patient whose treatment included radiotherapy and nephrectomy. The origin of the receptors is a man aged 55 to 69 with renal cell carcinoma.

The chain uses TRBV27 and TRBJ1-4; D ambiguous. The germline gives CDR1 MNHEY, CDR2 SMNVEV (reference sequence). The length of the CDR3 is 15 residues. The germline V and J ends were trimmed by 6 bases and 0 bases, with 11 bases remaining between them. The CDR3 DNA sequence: TGTGCCAGCAGCCTAAACCGAGCAACTAATGAAAAACTGTTTTTT. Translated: CASSLNRATNEKLFF.

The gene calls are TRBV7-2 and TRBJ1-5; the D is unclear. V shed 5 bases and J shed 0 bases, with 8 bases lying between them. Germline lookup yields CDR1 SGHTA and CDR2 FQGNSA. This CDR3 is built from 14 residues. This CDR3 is CASSPEYSNQPQHF. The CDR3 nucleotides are TGTGCCAGCAGCCCAGAATATAGCAATCAGCCCCAGCATTTT.

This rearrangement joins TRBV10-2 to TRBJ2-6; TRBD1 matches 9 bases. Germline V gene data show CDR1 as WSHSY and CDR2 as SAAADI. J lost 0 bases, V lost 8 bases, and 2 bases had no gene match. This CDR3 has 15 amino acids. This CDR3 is CASGQGNSGANVLTF. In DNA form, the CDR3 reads TGCGCCAGCGGACAGGGGAACTCTGGGGCCAACGTCCTGACTTTC.

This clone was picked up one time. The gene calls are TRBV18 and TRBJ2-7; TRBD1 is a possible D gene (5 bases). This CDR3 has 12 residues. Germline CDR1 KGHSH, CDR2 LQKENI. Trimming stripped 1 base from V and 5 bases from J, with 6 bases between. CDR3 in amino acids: CASSPLGDEQYF. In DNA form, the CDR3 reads TGTGCCAGCTCACCACTAGGGGACGAGCAGTACTTC.

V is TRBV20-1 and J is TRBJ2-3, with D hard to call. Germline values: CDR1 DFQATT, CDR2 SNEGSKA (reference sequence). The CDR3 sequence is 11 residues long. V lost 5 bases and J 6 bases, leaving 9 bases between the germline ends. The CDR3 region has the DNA TGCAGTGCTTCCTCTCAGGATACGCAGTATTTT. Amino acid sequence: CSASSQDTQYF.

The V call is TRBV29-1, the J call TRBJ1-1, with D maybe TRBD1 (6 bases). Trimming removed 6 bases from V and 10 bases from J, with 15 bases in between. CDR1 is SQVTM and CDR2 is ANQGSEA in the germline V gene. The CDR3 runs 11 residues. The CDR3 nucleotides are TGCAGCGTCCATAGAGGGGGTGCAGCTTTCTTT. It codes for CSVHRGGAAFF.

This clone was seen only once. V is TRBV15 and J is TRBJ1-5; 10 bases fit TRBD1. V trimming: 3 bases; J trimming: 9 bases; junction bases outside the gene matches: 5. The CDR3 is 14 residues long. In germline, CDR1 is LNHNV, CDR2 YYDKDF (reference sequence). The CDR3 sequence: CATSRRTGGWPQHF. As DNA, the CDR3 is TGTGCCACCAGCAGGAGGACAGGGGGTTGGCCCCAGCATTTT. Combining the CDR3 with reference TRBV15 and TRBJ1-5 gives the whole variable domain DAMVIQNPRYQVTQFGKPVTLSCSQTLNHNVMYWYQQKSSQAPKLLFHYYDKDFNNEADTPDNFQSRRPNTSFCFLDIRSPGLGDTAMYLCATSRRTGGWPQHFGDGTRLSIL.

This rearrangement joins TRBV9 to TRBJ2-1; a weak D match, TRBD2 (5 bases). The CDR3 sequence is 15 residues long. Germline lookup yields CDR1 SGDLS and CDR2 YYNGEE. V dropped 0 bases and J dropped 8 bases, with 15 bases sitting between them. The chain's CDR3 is CASSVGRHPVDEQFF. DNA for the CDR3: TGTGCCAGCAGCGTAGGGAGGCACCCCGTCGATGAGCAGTTCTTC.

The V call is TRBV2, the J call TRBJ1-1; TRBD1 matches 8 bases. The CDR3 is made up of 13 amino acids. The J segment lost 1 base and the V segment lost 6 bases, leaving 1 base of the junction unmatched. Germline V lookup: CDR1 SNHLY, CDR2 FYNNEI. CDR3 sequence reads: CASRGTGNTEAFF. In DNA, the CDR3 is TGTGCCAGCAGAGGGACAGGGAACACTGAAGCTTTCTTT.

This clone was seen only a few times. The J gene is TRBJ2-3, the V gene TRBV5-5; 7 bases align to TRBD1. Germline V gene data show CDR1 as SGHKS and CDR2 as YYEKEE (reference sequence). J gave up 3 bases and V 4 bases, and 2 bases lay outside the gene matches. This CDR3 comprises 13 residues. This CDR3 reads CASSLTGTDTQYF. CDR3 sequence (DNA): TGTGCCAGCAGCCTGACAGGGACAGATACGCAGTATTTT.

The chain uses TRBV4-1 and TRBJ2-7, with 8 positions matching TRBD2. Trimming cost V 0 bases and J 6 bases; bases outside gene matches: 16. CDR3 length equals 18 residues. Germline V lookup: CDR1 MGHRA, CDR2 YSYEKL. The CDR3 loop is CASSQDFWEAGGGGEQYF. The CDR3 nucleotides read TGCGCCAGCAGCCAAGATTTTTGGGAGGCGGGGGGAGGTGGCGAGCAGTACTTC.

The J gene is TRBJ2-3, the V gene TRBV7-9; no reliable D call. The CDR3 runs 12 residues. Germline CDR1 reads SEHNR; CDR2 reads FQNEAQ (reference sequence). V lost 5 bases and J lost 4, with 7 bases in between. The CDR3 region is CASSPFSDTQYF. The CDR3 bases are TGTGCCAGCAGCCCCTTTTCAGATACGCAGTATTTT.

The CDR3 loop is CASSESVYQPQHF. For the CDR3, the DNA is TGTGCCAGCAGTGAGTCGGTCTATCAGCCCCAGCATTTT. This chain links TRBV2 with TRBJ1-5, with no clear D. CDR1 SNHLY and CDR2 FYNNEI come from the germline V gene. This CDR3 spans 13 amino acids. The ends were cut back, 3 bases at V and 5 bases at J, with 8 bases in the middle.

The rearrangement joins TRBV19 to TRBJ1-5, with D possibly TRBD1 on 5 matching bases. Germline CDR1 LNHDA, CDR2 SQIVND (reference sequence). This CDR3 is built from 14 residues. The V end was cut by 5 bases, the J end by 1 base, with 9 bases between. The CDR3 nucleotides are TGTGCCAGTAGTCGGACAAGGAGCAATCAGCCCCAGCATTTT. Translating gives CASSRTRSNQPQHF.

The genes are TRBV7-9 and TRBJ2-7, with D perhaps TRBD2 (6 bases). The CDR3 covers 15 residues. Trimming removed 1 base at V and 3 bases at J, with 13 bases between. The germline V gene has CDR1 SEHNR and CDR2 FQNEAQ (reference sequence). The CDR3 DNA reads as TGTGCCAGCAGCTTAGGGGGGGACGGTCTCTACGAGCAGTACTTC. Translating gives CASSLGGDGLYEQYF.

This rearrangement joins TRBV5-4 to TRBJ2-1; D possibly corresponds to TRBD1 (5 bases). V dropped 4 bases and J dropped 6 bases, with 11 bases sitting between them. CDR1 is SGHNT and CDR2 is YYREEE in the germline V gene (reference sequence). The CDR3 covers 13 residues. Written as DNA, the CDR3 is TGTGCCAGCAGCGTCCGGACAACCAATGAGCAGTTCTTC. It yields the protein CASSVRTTNEQFF.

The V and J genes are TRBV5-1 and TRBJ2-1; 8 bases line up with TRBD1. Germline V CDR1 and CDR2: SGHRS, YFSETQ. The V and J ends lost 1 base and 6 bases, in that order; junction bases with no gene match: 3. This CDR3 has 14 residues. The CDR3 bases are TGCGCCAGCAGCTTGACAGGGGGGCTCAATGAGCAGTTCTTC. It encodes CASSLTGGLNEQFF.

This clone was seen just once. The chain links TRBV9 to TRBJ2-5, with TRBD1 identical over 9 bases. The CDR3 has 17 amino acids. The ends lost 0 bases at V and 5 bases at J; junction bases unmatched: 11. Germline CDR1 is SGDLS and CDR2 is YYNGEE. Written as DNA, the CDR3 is TGTGCCAGCAGCGTAGTTTGGGGACAGGGAAAATGGGAGACCCAGTACTTC. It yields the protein CASSVVWGQGKWETQYF.

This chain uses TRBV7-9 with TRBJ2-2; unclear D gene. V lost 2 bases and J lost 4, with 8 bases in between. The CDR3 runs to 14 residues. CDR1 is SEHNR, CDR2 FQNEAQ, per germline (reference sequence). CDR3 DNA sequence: TGTGCCAGCAGCTTACCGGTGGGCACCGGGGAGCTGTTTTTT. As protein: CASSLPVGTGELFF.

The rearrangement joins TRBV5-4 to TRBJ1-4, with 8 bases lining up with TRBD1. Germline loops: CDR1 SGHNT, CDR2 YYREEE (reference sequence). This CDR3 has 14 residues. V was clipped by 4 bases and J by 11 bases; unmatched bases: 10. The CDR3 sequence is CASSAGQGRDKLFF. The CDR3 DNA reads TGTGCCAGCAGCGCCGGACAGGGTAGAGACAAACTGTTTTTT.

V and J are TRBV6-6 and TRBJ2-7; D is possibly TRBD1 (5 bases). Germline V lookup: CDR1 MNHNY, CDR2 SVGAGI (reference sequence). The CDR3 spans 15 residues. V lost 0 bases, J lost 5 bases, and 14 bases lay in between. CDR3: CASSYSSGRADEQYF. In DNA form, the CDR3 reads TGTGCCAGCAGTTACTCCTCGGGCAGGGCTGACGAGCAGTACTTC.

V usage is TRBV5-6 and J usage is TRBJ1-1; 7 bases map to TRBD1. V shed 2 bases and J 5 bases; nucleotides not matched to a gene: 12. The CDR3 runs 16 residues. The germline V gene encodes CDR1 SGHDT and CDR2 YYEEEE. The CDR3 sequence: CASSLMEAGGRTEAFF. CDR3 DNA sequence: TGTGCCAGCAGCTTAATGGAGGCAGGGGGTAGAACTGAAGCTTTCTTT.

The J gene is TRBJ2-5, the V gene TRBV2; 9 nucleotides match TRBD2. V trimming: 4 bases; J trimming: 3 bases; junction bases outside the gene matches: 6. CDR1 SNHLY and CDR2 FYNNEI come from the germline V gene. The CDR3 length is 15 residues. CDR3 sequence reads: CASSGAGGLKETQYF. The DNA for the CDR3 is TGTGCCAGCAGTGGCGCGGGAGGGCTGAAAGAGACCCAGTACTTC.

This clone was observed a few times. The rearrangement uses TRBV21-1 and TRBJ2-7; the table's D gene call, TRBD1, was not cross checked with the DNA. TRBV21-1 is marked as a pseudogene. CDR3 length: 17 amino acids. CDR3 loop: CASSKGRRGRGLYEQYF. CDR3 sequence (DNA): TGTGCCAGCAGCAAAGGACGTAGGGGGCGAGGGCTCTACGAGCAGTACTTC.

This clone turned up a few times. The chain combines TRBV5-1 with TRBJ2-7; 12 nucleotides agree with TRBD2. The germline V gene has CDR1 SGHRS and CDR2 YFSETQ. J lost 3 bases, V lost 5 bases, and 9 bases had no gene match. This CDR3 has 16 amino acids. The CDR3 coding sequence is TGCGCCAGCAGTCAGGCTAGCGGGAGGGCCAGCTACGAGCAGTACTTC. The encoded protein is CASSQASGRASYEQYF.

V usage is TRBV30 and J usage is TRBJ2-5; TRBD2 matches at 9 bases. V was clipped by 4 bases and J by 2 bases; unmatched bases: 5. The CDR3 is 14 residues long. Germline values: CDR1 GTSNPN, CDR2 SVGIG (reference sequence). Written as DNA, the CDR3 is TGTGCCTGGAAAAATAGCGGGGGACAAGAGACCCAGTACTTC. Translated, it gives CAWKNSGGQETQYF.

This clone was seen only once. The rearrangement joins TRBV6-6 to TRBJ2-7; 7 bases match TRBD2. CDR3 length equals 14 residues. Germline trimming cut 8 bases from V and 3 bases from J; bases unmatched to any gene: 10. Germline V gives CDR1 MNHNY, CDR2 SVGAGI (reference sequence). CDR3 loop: CASRERDGFYEQYF. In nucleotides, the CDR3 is TGTGCCAGCCGGGAGCGGGACGGATTCTACGAGCAGTACTTC.

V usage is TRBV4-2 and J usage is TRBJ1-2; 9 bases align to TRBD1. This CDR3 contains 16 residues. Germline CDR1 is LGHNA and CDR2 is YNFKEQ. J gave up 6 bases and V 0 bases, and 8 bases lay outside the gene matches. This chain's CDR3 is CASSQEATGGIDGYTF. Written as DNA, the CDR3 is TGTGCCAGCAGCCAAGAAGCGACAGGGGGAATCGATGGCTACACCTTC.

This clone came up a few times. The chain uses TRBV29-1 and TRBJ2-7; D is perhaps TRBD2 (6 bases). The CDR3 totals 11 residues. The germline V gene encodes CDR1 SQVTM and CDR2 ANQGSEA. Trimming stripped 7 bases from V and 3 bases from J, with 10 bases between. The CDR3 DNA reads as TGCAGCGCCGGGACTGACTACGAGCAGTACTTC. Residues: CSAGTDYEQYF.